This note documents a single TCR beta chain sequence. What it binds is not known. This sample is drawn from a study of early T cells in non-severe SARS-CoV-2 infection. On the study more broadly: The input, bulk RNA from unsorted whole blood, was sequenced, and chains were unpaired.

One entry per CDR3 protein, called by TCRdb with MiXCR from the 5' RACE reads. Among some 87,000 distinct CDR3 sequences listed, roughly an eighth were seen once. Points from the study as a whole: Missing private and CD4 specificities, VDJdb matching favored anti-spike CD8 responses.

V lost 4 bases and J lost 4, with 20 bases in between. Germline CDR1 and CDR2: SGDLS and YYNGEE. This CDR3 has 16 residues. The rearrangement uses TRBV9 and TRBJ1-2, with D possibly TRBD1 on 6 matching bases. The sample taken for sequencing was whole blood. This clonotype originated in an adult who was a healthcare worker with PCR-confirmed SARS-CoV-2 infection or an uninfected control (not recorded which). In DNA, the CDR3 is TGTGCCAGCAGCCCTACACCGGGACAAGCCTCCTATGGCTACACCTTC. Translated: CASSPTPGQASYGYTF. Full variable domain (outside the CDR3, taken from reference TRBV9 and TRBJ1-2): DSGVTQTPKHLITATGQRVTLRCSPRSGDLSVYWYQQSLDQGLQFLIQYYNGEERAKGNILERFSAQQFPDLHSELNLSSLELGDSALYFCASSPTPGQASYGYTFGSGTRLTVV.